This T cell receptor (beta chain) came from a study of CD4 T cells in relation to SARS-CoV-2 and coronaviruses. Before the COVID-19 pandemic, during about 2010-2019, CD4+ T cells were taken from unexposed donors. General study points: Each donor contributed either pre-pandemic or post-infection samples, not both.

Here immunoSEQ multiplex PCR was the method, and the copy in TCRdb shows in-frame clones only, minus some. The data contain about 59,000 clones, about nine tenths of them singletons. This CDR3 region has 15 residues. V was clipped by 0 bases and J by 0 bases, with 8 bases between them. The germline V gene has CDR1 LGHNA and CDR2 YNFKEQ. As to this clone: Its antigen is not known.

The chain employs TRBV4-2 and TRBJ1-2; the D is unclear. Specimen: memory CD4+ T cells from PBMCs. This receptor was obtained from a human donor in good health. The CDR3 here is CASSQEIASNYGYTF. In DNA form, the CDR3 reads TGTGCCAGCAGCCAAGAAATTGCTTCTAACTATGGCTACACCTTC.